This is a list of T cell receptor beta chains from one sample in a study of T cell responses to AZD1222 COVID-19 vaccine. Data came from immunoSEQ multiplex PCR; TCRdb stores just in-frame clones and leaves some out. The sample lists roughly 120,000 clones, about 90% seen once, with approximately 8% in the top ten. The sequencing here drew on peripheral blood, taken 28 days after the second AZD1222 dose. The receptors were sampled from an adult who received the AZD1222 COVID-19 vaccine. The CDR3 runs from the conserved cysteine through the conserved F or W. D genes are given only for firm matches. Expanded clones get a size class; other rows say once, few or many, or leave the size out.

J: TRBJ1-5
D: .
V: TRBV6-6
size: .
CDR3: CASSRGAKRRDSNQPQHF
DNA: TGTGCCAGCAGTCGGGGTGCTAAGAGGAGGGATAGCAATCAGCCCCAGCATTTT

J: TRBJ1-3
D: .
V: TRBV4-1
size: few
CDR3: CASSQGRPGGRNTIYF
DNA: TGCGCCAGCAGCCAAGGTCGTCCGGGGGGCCGAAACACCATATATTTT

J: TRBJ1-2
D: .
V: TRBV29-1
size: .
CDR3: CSVEGRSYGYTF
DNA: TGCAGCGTTGAAGGACGGTCCTATGGCTACACCTTC

J: TRBJ1-2
D: .
V: TRBV28
size: .
CDR3: CASSIPTAPYGYTF
DNA: TGTGCCAGCAGTATTCCGACAGCTCCCTATGGCTACACCTTC

J: TRBJ1-3
D: TRBD1
V: TRBV10-2
size: .
CDR3: CASSDQTGSLSGNTIYF
DNA: TGCGCCAGCAGTGACCAGACAGGGAGTCTCTCTGGAAACACCATATATTTT

J: TRBJ2-6
D: .
V: TRBV3-1/TRBV3-2
size: .
CDR3: CASSQIGGYSSSGANVLTF
DNA: TGTGCCAGCAGCCAAATCGGTGGCTACTCCAGCTCTGGGGCCAACGTCCTGACTTTC

J: TRBJ1-2
D: .
V: TRBV24-1
size: .
CDR3: CATSAEGGGYTF
DNA: TGTGCCACCAGTGCTGAGGGAGGAGGCTACACCTTC

J: TRBJ1-1
D: .
V: TRBV28
size: .
CDR3: CASSFPDSLNTEAFF
DNA: TGTGCCAGCAGTTTCCCGGACAGCTTGAACACTGAAGCTTTCTTT

J: TRBJ2-5
D: .
V: TRBV2
size: .
CDR3: CARSVQETQYF
DNA: TGTGCCAGGTCCGTCCAAGAGACCCAGTACTTC

J: TRBJ2-2
D: TRBD1
V: TRBV19
size: .
CDR3: CASSIRDRGYTGELFF
DNA: TGTGCCAGTAGTATAAGGGACAGGGGGTACACCGGGGAGCTGTTTTTT

J: TRBJ1-5
D: .
V: TRBV4-1
size: .
CDR3: CASSQLERGAQHF
DNA: TGCGCCAGCAGCCAATTGGAGCGGGGGGCCCAGCATTTT

J: TRBJ2-7
D: TRBD2
V: TRBV28
size: .
CDR3: CASSLYRGGRGTYEQYF
DNA: TGTGCCAGCAGTTTATATCGGGGCGGGAGAGGAACCTACGAGCAGTACTTC

J: TRBJ2-3
D: TRBD2
V: TRBV24-1
size: once
CDR3: CATSDESGRAFGDTQYF
DNA: TGTGCCACCAGTGATGAGAGCGGGAGGGCCTTCGGAGATACGCAGTATTTT

J: TRBJ1-1
D: .
V: TRBV4-1
size: few
CDR3: CASSQVVGNTEAFF
DNA: TGCGCCAGCAGCCAAGTTGTAGGGAACACTGAAGCTTTCTTT

J: TRBJ1-2
D: TRBD1
V: TRBV5-5
size: .
CDR3: CASRVGQGIAYGYTF
DNA: TGTGCCAGCAGAGTAGGACAGGGAATTGCCTATGGCTACACCTTC

J: TRBJ2-5
D: TRBD2
V: TRBV5-4
size: .
CDR3: CASRNELAGGAETQYF
DNA: TGTGCCAGCAGGAACGAACTAGCGGGAGGTGCAGAGACCCAGTACTTC

J: TRBJ1-1
D: .
V: TRBV29-1
size: .
CDR3: CSVSGPGANTEAFF
DNA: TGCAGCGTTTCAGGTCCGGGGGCGAACACTGAAGCTTTCTTT

J: TRBJ2-3
D: .
V: TRBV15
size: .
CDR3: CATSRESPLRGGFWDTQYF
DNA: TGTGCCACCAGCAGAGAATCCCCACTACGCGGGGGCTTCTGGGATACGCAGTATTTT

J: TRBJ1-4
D: .
V: TRBV10-3
size: few
CDR3: CAINDRENIKGDRYEKLFF
DNA: TGTGCCATCAACGATAGGGAAAATATTAAGGGGGATAGGTATGAAAAACTGTTTTTT

J: TRBJ1-1
D: .
V: TRBV6-1
size: .
CDR3: CASSESIPPRSDEAFF
DNA: TGTGCCAGCAGTGAAAGCATTCCTCCCCGTTCTGATGAAGCTTTCTTT